These 4 T cell receptor beta chains share one sample of origin, sequenced in a study of shared clonotypes between healthy human individuals. Method: immunoSEQ multiplex PCR; TCRdb's copy keeps in-frame clones and lacks some. The table includes about 2.4 million clones, over 85% detected once. The sample consisted of naive CD4+ T cells from PBMCs. Subset reported: CD45RA+ positively selected. The receptors shown here come from a man younger than 35 in good health. Some clones in this sample may be carry-over from other donors' samples.

The chain is built from TRBV2 and TRBJ1-3; D gene uncertain. The CDR3 has 11 residues. The V end lost 9 bases, the J end lost 4 bases, and 7 bases lay between the germline ends. The V gene's germline CDR1 is SNHLY and CDR2 FYNNEI. Here the CDR3 DNA reads TGTGCCAGATCCAAGGGAAACACCATATATTTT. It translates to CARSKGNTIYF. The full variable domain, its missing parts supplied by reference TRBV2 and TRBJ1-3, is EPEVTQTPSHQVTQMGQEVILRCVPISNHLYFYWYRQILGQKVEFLVSFYNNEISEKSEIFDDQFSVERPDGSNFTLKIRSTKLEDSAMYFCARSKGNTIYFGEGSWLTVV.

This rearrangement joins TRBV7-2 to TRBJ1-2; D possibly corresponds to TRBD1 (5 bases). This CDR3 has 15 residues. Per germline, CDR1 SGHTA and CDR2 FQGNSA. Deletions cut 5 bases from V and 0 bases from J, with 13 bases between. The CDR3 protein is CASSPQGAANYGYTF. The CDR3 coding sequence is TGTGCCAGCAGCCCCCAGGGCGCAGCTAACTATGGCTACACCTTC.

This chain uses TRBV9 with TRBJ2-7; D might be TRBD2 (6 bases). Trimming left V 4 bases short and J 2 bases short, with 19 bases between. CDR3 length: 16 residues. The germline V gene has CDR1 SGDLS and CDR2 YYNGEE. The CDR3 bases are TGTGCCAGCAGCCCCTTATGGGGTGGGGGGACCTACGAGCAGTACTTC. Protein product: CASSPLWGGGTYEQYF.

The rearrangement joins TRBV11-1 to TRBJ1-2; the match to TRBD1 covers 7 bases. V was clipped by 5 bases and J by 10 bases; unmatched bases: 7. Germline V lookup: CDR1 SGHAT, CDR2 FQDESV (reference sequence). CDR3 length: 12 residues. The CDR3 reads CASSPSDRSYTF. The CDR3 DNA reads as TGTGCCAGCAGCCCCTCGGACAGGTCCTACACCTTC.